These T cell receptor beta chains were read from a single sample in a study of type 1 regulatory T cells. In TCRdb, the reads were re-called with MiXCR into one record per CDR3 protein. The profile shows 80,000 to 100,000 distinct CDR3 sequences, less than 40% of them singletons. The material sequenced was CD4+ T cells, either the whole sample or a sorted fraction (not recorded which). The origin of the receptors is a human donor in good health. The CDR3 runs from the conserved cysteine through the conserved F or W. The D gene is left open where the match is weak. Size tells how often a clone was seen (once, few, many) or the class of an expanded clone, and some rows leave it out.

clone_size: few
j_call: TRBJ2-2
v_call: TRBV24-1
d_call: -
cdr3_aa: CATSRAGMDTGELFF
cdr3_nt: TGTGCCACCAGTCGGGCAGGGATGGACACCGGGGAGCTGTTTTTT

clone_size: -
j_call: TRBJ2-5
v_call: TRBV5-1
d_call: -
cdr3_aa: CASSLTDQETQYF
cdr3_nt: TGCGCCAGCAGCTTGACAGACCAAGAGACCCAGTACTTC

clone_size: few
j_call: TRBJ2-5
v_call: TRBV2
d_call: TRBD2
cdr3_aa: CATHSGGETQYF
cdr3_nt: TGTGCCACCCACTCCGGGGGGGAGACCCAGTACTTC

clone_size: few
j_call: TRBJ2-1
v_call: TRBV20-1
d_call: -
cdr3_aa: CSPRDYLPRGSSYNEQFF
cdr3_nt: TGCAGCCCCCGGGATTATCTTCCGCGGGGTAGCTCCTACAATGAGCAGTTCTTC

clone_size: few
j_call: TRBJ2-3
v_call: TRBV10-3
d_call: -
cdr3_aa: CAISGGGSGDTQYF
cdr3_nt: TGTGCCATCAGTGGGGGCGGGTCCGGGGATACGCAGTATTTT

clone_size: few
j_call: TRBJ2-7
v_call: TRBV9
d_call: TRBD1
cdr3_aa: CASSVGTVSYEQYF
cdr3_nt: TGTGCCAGCAGCGTTGGGACAGTCTCCTACGAGCAGTACTTC

clone_size: -
j_call: TRBJ2-7
v_call: TRBV3-1
d_call: TRBD2
cdr3_aa: CASSPPGRGGRSEQYF
cdr3_nt: TGTGCCAGCAGCCCCCCAGGGCGTGGCGGGAGGTCCGAGCAGTACTTC

clone_size: -
j_call: TRBJ2-5
v_call: TRBV11-2
d_call: -
cdr3_aa: CASSLVREQGRQETQYF
cdr3_nt: TGTGCCAGCAGCTTAGTACGGGAACAGGGAAGACAAGAGACCCAGTACTTC

clone_size: -
j_call: TRBJ1-2
v_call: TRBV5-4
d_call: TRBD1
cdr3_aa: CASSLETHRDSYGYTF
cdr3_nt: TGTGCCAGCAGCTTGGAGACCCACCGGGACAGCTATGGCTACACCTTC

clone_size: many
j_call: TRBJ1-3
v_call: TRBV29-1
d_call: -
cdr3_aa: CSVAVFSGNTIYF
cdr3_nt: TGCAGCGTTGCGGTCTTCTCTGGAAACACCATATATTTT

clone_size: few
j_call: TRBJ2-3
v_call: TRBV27
d_call: -
cdr3_aa: CASTQGEATDTQYF
cdr3_nt: TGTGCCAGCACCCAAGGGGAAGCCACAGATACGCAGTATTTT

clone_size: -
j_call: TRBJ2-2
v_call: TRBV5-1
d_call: -
cdr3_aa: CASSLDGNTGELFF
cdr3_nt: TGCGCCAGCAGCTTGGATGGGAACACCGGGGAGCTGTTTTTT

clone_size: few
j_call: TRBJ2-5
v_call: TRBV6-1
d_call: -
cdr3_aa: CASSEAWGRGTQYF
cdr3_nt: TGTGCCAGCAGTGAAGCGTGGGGGCGGGGGACCCAGTACTTC

clone_size: -
j_call: TRBJ1-5
v_call: TRBV30
d_call: -
cdr3_aa: CAWSVKGGNQPQHF
cdr3_nt: TGTGCCTGGAGTGTTAAGGGGGGGAATCAGCCCCAGCATTTT

clone_size: -
j_call: TRBJ1-5
v_call: TRBV20-1
d_call: -
cdr3_aa: CSARAAGVVQPQHF
cdr3_nt: TGCAGTGCTAGAGCGGCAGGGGTTGTTCAGCCCCAGCATTTT

clone_size: -
j_call: TRBJ2-2
v_call: TRBV7-2
d_call: -
cdr3_aa: CASRQARLAGELFF
cdr3_nt: TGTGCCAGCAGACAAGCCCGCCTAGCGGGGGAGCTGTTTTTT

clone_size: few
j_call: TRBJ1-4
v_call: TRBV15
d_call: -
cdr3_aa: CATSRDGINEKLFF
cdr3_nt: TGTGCCACCAGCAGGGACGGAATTAATGAAAAACTGTTTTTT

clone_size: few
j_call: TRBJ2-1
v_call: TRBV19
d_call: TRBD2
cdr3_aa: CASSMVRGRAYNEQFF
cdr3_nt: TGTGCCAGTAGTATGGTTCGCGGGAGGGCTTACAATGAGCAGTTCTTC

clone_size: few
j_call: TRBJ2-3
v_call: TRBV9
d_call: -
cdr3_aa: CASKGGPKADTQYF
cdr3_nt: TGTGCCAGCAAGGGGGGCCCAAAGGCAGATACGCAGTATTTT

clone_size: few
j_call: TRBJ1-1
v_call: TRBV3-1
d_call: -
cdr3_aa: CASSQDAGGTEAFF
cdr3_nt: TGTGCCAGCAGCCAAGACGCCGGAGGGACTGAAGCTTTCTTT

clone_size: few
j_call: TRBJ1-1
v_call: TRBV19
d_call: -
cdr3_aa: CASSFRTVNTEAFF
cdr3_nt: TGTGCCAGTAGTTTCCGGACGGTGAACACTGAAGCTTTCTTT

clone_size: -
j_call: TRBJ2-7
v_call: TRBV18
d_call: -
cdr3_aa: CASSPPFTPGTYEQYF
cdr3_nt: TGTGCCAGCTCACCACCGTTTACCCCAGGAACCTACGAGCAGTACTTC

clone_size: -
j_call: TRBJ2-5
v_call: TRBV30
d_call: -
cdr3_aa: CAWSGRDTGRTQYF
cdr3_nt: TGTGCCTGGAGTGGAAGGGACACTGGGCGGACCCAGTACTTC

clone_size: -
j_call: TRBJ2-7
v_call: TRBV29-1
d_call: TRBD1
cdr3_aa: CSAAGTVNYEQYF
cdr3_nt: TGCAGCGCCGCCGGGACAGTAAACTACGAGCAGTACTTC

clone_size: few
j_call: TRBJ2-7
v_call: TRBV7-2
d_call: -
cdr3_aa: CASSLRRNSYEQYF
cdr3_nt: TGTGCCAGCAGCTTAAGGCGGAACTCCTACGAGCAGTACTTC

clone_size: few
j_call: TRBJ2-4
v_call: TRBV15
d_call: -
cdr3_aa: CATSRDQGGNKNIQYF
cdr3_nt: TGTGCCACCAGCAGAGACCAGGGGGGGAACAAAAACATTCAGTACTTC

clone_size: few
j_call: TRBJ2-1
v_call: TRBV6-5
d_call: TRBD1
cdr3_aa: CASRGQALTDSNEQFF
cdr3_nt: TGTGCCAGCAGGGGACAGGCACTTACTGACTCTAATGAGCAGTTCTTC

clone_size: -
j_call: TRBJ2-3
v_call: TRBV20-1
d_call: -
cdr3_aa: CSASSRGTNTDTQYF
cdr3_nt: TGCAGTGCTAGTTCACGCGGAACTAACACAGATACGCAGTATTTT

clone_size: -
j_call: TRBJ2-5
v_call: TRBV5-1
d_call: TRBD2
cdr3_aa: CASSLAAGAQETQYF
cdr3_nt: TGCGCCAGCAGCTTGGCGGCGGGAGCCCAAGAGACCCAGTACTTC

clone_size: few
j_call: TRBJ2-6
v_call: TRBV29-1
d_call: -
cdr3_aa: CSVEDKAAHTTGANVLTF
cdr3_nt: TGCAGCGTTGAAGATAAGGCGGCTCATACGACGGGGGCCAACGTCCTGACTTTC

clone_size: few
j_call: TRBJ2-2
v_call: TRBV9
d_call: -
cdr3_aa: CASSVTGNTGELFF
cdr3_nt: TGTGCCAGCAGCGTGACTGGGAACACCGGGGAGCTGTTTTTT

clone_size: -
j_call: TRBJ2-6
v_call: TRBV3-1
d_call: -
cdr3_aa: CASSQDPRGLPLGANVLTF
cdr3_nt: TGTGCCAGCAGCCAAGATCCCAGGGGCCTACCGCTTGGGGCCAACGTCCTGACTTTC

clone_size: -
j_call: TRBJ1-5
v_call: TRBV30
d_call: TRBD1
cdr3_aa: CAWEKPTGGAQPQHF
cdr3_nt: TGTGCCTGGGAGAAACCTACAGGGGGCGCGCAGCCCCAGCATTTT

clone_size: few
j_call: TRBJ1-4
v_call: TRBV6-6
d_call: -
cdr3_aa: CASSRPGEGDEKLFF
cdr3_nt: TGTGCCAGCAGCCGTCCCGGGGAGGGGGACGAAAAACTGTTTTTT

clone_size: -
j_call: TRBJ2-5
v_call: TRBV12-3/TRBV12-4
d_call: -
cdr3_aa: CASRSSTGRQETQYF
cdr3_nt: TGTGCCAGCAGATCCTCCACAGGGCGGCAAGAGACCCAGTACTTC

clone_size: few
j_call: TRBJ2-1
v_call: TRBV5-5
d_call: TRBD2
cdr3_aa: CASSLVSTSGMNEQFF
cdr3_nt: TGTGCCAGCAGCTTGGTTAGCACTAGCGGCATGAATGAGCAGTTCTTC

clone_size: -
j_call: TRBJ2-1
v_call: TRBV14
d_call: -
cdr3_aa: CASSFRIGSSYNEQFF
cdr3_nt: TGTGCCAGCAGCTTCAGGATTGGGAGCTCCTACAATGAGCAGTTCTTC

clone_size: few
j_call: TRBJ2-4
v_call: TRBV12-3/TRBV12-4
d_call: -
cdr3_aa: CASSLMDSSNIQYF
cdr3_nt: TGTGCCAGCAGTTTAATGGACTCTTCAAACATTCAGTACTTC

clone_size: -
j_call: TRBJ2-1
v_call: TRBV27
d_call: -
cdr3_aa: CASSLASSSYNEQFF
cdr3_nt: TGTGCCAGCAGTTTAGCGTCTAGCTCCTACAATGAGCAGTTCTTC

clone_size: -
j_call: TRBJ2-6
v_call: TRBV6-5
d_call: -
cdr3_aa: CASSYSFSGHSGANVLTF
cdr3_nt: TGTGCCAGCAGTTACTCGTTTTCGGGGCACTCTGGGGCCAACGTCCTGACTTTC

clone_size: few
j_call: TRBJ2-3
v_call: TRBV5-4
d_call: TRBD2
cdr3_aa: CASSLPAGGVTDTQYF
cdr3_nt: TGTGCCAGCAGCCTACCAGCGGGAGGGGTCACAGATACGCAGTATTTT

clone_size: -
j_call: TRBJ2-1
v_call: TRBV6-2/TRBV6-3
d_call: -
cdr3_aa: CASSYTRPGRGRPSSYNEQFF
cdr3_nt: TGTGCCAGCAGTTACACTCGACCGGGACGGGGGAGACCAAGCTCCTACAATGAGCAGTTCTTC

clone_size: -
j_call: TRBJ2-1
v_call: TRBV3-1
d_call: TRBD1
cdr3_aa: CASSRDSPTNPNEQFF
cdr3_nt: TGTGCCAGCAGCCGGGACAGTCCTACGAATCCCAATGAGCAGTTCTTC

clone_size: -
j_call: TRBJ1-2
v_call: TRBV3-1
d_call: -
cdr3_aa: CASSPAGSVNYGYTF
cdr3_nt: TGTGCCAGCAGCCCGGCCGGGTCCGTTAACTATGGCTACACCTTC

clone_size: -
j_call: TRBJ2-7
v_call: TRBV30
d_call: TRBD2
cdr3_aa: CAWRLAGASGEQYF
cdr3_nt: TGTGCCTGGCGACTAGCGGGAGCCTCAGGGGAGCAGTACTTC

clone_size: -
j_call: TRBJ1-6
v_call: TRBV4-3
d_call: -
cdr3_aa: CASSQGPGGGDSPLHF
cdr3_nt: TGCGCCAGCAGCCAAGGTCCCGGGGGTGGTGACTCACCCCTCCACTTT

clone_size: -
j_call: TRBJ2-7
v_call: TRBV25-1
d_call: -
cdr3_aa: CASSEHGQRNEQYF
cdr3_nt: TGTGCCAGCAGTGAGCACGGGCAGCGGAACGAGCAGTACTTC

clone_size: few
j_call: TRBJ2-7
v_call: TRBV7-2
d_call: TRBD2
cdr3_aa: CASSLDPPGLDRNEQYF
cdr3_nt: TGTGCCAGCAGCTTAGATCCCCCGGGACTAGATCGTAACGAGCAGTACTTC

clone_size: few
j_call: TRBJ1-3
v_call: TRBV29-1
d_call: TRBD1
cdr3_aa: CSVEGQEDSGNTIYF
cdr3_nt: TGCAGCGTCGAGGGACAGGAGGACTCCGGAAACACCATATATTTT

clone_size: -
j_call: TRBJ1-2
v_call: TRBV4-1
d_call: TRBD1
cdr3_aa: CASSQEGTGPYGYTF
cdr3_nt: TGCGCCAGCAGCCAAGAGGGGACAGGGCCCTATGGCTACACCTTC

clone_size: few
j_call: TRBJ1-1
v_call: TRBV30
d_call: -
cdr3_aa: CAWSKGGNTEAFF
cdr3_nt: TGTGCCTGGAGCAAGGGGGGGAACACTGAAGCTTTCTTT

clone_size: few
j_call: TRBJ2-6
v_call: TRBV23-1
d_call: -
cdr3_aa: CASSQSFSGANVLTF
cdr3_nt: TGCGCCAGCAGTCAATCGTTCTCTGGGGCCAACGTCCTGACTTTC

clone_size: -
j_call: TRBJ2-7
v_call: TRBV6-5
d_call: -
cdr3_aa: CASSRKNEQYF
cdr3_nt: TGTGCCAGCAGCCGAAAAAACGAGCAGTACTTC